The rows below give T cell receptor beta chains drawn from one sample of a study of T cell repertoires in cytomegalovirus infection. TCRdb analysed the reads with MiXCR anew, one entry per CDR3 protein. The sample holds some 110,000 distinct CDR3 sequences, 10% seen once. Antigens of these TCRs are unknown. Sequenced input: PBMCs, sequenced either directly or after in vitro stimulation (not recorded which). These receptors all stem from a human donor in good health (CMV status not recorded). Some clones in this sample may be carry-over from other donors' samples. Both conserved end residues are part of each CDR3. A D gene is named only where the DNA matches it firmly. A row's size may be missing; if present it is once, few, many or a size class.

j_call: TRBJ2-6; v_call: TRBV5-1; d_call: NA; cdr3_length: 17; clone_size: few; cdr3_aa: CASSLRDTSSGANVLTF; cdr3_nt: TGCGCCAGCAGCCTCCGGGACACCAGCTCTGGGGCCAACGTCCTGACTTTC
j_call: TRBJ2-3; v_call: TRBV23-1; d_call: TRBD2; cdr3_length: 18; clone_size: NA; cdr3_aa: CASSHLKAGGPSTDTQYF; cdr3_nt: TGCGCCAGCAGTCACTTGAAAGCGGGAGGCCCTAGCACAGATACGCAGTATTTT
j_call: TRBJ2-3; v_call: TRBV7-2; d_call: NA; cdr3_length: 16; clone_size: few; cdr3_aa: CASSLRAGSSGDTQYF; cdr3_nt: TGTGCCAGCAGCTTACGCGCAGGGAGCTCGGGGGATACGCAGTATTTT
j_call: TRBJ1-5; v_call: TRBV12-3/TRBV12-4; d_call: NA; cdr3_length: 15; clone_size: NA; cdr3_aa: CASSFEGGGNQPQHF; cdr3_nt: TGTGCCAGCAGTTTTGAGGGGGGTGGCAATCAGCCCCAGCATTTT
j_call: TRBJ2-6; v_call: TRBV27; d_call: NA; cdr3_length: 16; clone_size: few; cdr3_aa: CASRKPGDSGANVLTF; cdr3_nt: TGTGCCAGCAGAAAACCAGGGGACTCTGGGGCCAACGTCCTGACTTTC
j_call: TRBJ2-1; v_call: TRBV10-3; d_call: TRBD1; cdr3_length: 14; clone_size: NA; cdr3_aa: CAINPGQGTSEQFF; cdr3_nt: TGTGCCATCAACCCGGGACAGGGGACATCGGAGCAGTTCTTC
j_call: TRBJ1-6; v_call: TRBV7-8; d_call: NA; cdr3_length: 16; clone_size: many; cdr3_aa: CASSLEGFSSDSPLHF; cdr3_nt: TGTGCCAGCAGCTTAGAGGGGTTTTCGTCCGATTCACCCCTCCACTTT
j_call: TRBJ2-7; v_call: TRBV6-5; d_call: TRBD1; cdr3_length: 14; clone_size: few; cdr3_aa: CASSRGQERYEQYF; cdr3_nt: TGTGCCAGCAGTCGCGGACAGGAAAGGTACGAGCAGTACTTC
j_call: TRBJ2-2; v_call: TRBV20-1; d_call: NA; cdr3_length: 14; clone_size: once; cdr3_aa: CSARSFPLTGEQFF; cdr3_nt: TGCAGTGCTAGATCCTTTCCCCTCACCGGGGAGCAGTTTTTT
j_call: TRBJ2-2; v_call: TRBV5-4; d_call: NA; cdr3_length: 19; clone_size: few; cdr3_aa: CASSGGTASLEGWTGELFF; cdr3_nt: TGTGCCAGCAGCGGGGGGACAGCCTCCCTGGAGGGATGGACCGGGGAGCTGTTTTTT
j_call: TRBJ2-1; v_call: TRBV7-6; d_call: TRBD2; cdr3_length: 15; clone_size: many; cdr3_aa: CASSREGPRKNEQFF; cdr3_nt: TGTGCCAGCAGCCGGGAGGGGCCCCGGAAAAATGAGCAGTTCTTC
j_call: TRBJ2-1; v_call: TRBV6-5; d_call: NA; cdr3_length: 12; clone_size: many; cdr3_aa: CATHGPNNEQFF; cdr3_nt: TGTGCCACCCACGGGCCGAACAATGAGCAGTTCTTC
j_call: TRBJ2-1; v_call: TRBV12-3/TRBV12-4; d_call: TRBD1; cdr3_length: 15; clone_size: NA; cdr3_aa: CASSYRDRGGDEQFF; cdr3_nt: TGTGCCAGCAGTTACCGGGACAGGGGGGGGGATGAGCAGTTCTTC
j_call: TRBJ1-1; v_call: TRBV5-6; d_call: NA; cdr3_length: 13; clone_size: few; cdr3_aa: CASRLRANTEAFF; cdr3_nt: TGTGCCAGCAGGTTGCGGGCGAACACTGAAGCTTTCTTT